The present TCR beta chain was sequenced within a study of T cells in Graves' hyperthyroidism and ophthalmopathy. Germline V gene sequence: CDR1 MNHEY, CDR2 SVGEGT. Trimming at V came to 4 bases and at J to 8 bases, leaving 8 bases not matched to a gene. The CDR3 sequence is 15 residues long. In patients aged 18 to 65, hyperthyroidism was newly diagnosed, with duration under 2 months. The diagnoses drew upon clinical symptoms, serum thyroxine and TRAb, thyroid ultrasound and orbital computed tomography. TCR beta CDR3 region amplification was performed from RNA transcripts. The TCR CDR3 first-round RT-PCR relied on the HTBI primer set. Via MiXCR, TCRdb re-called the multiplex PCR reads, giving one row per CDR3 protein. The sample comprises roughly 840,000 distinct CDR3 sequences, roughly 40% of which are singletons, and approximately 10% rests with the top ten.

The sample comprised blood. The rearrangement uses TRBV6-2 or TRBV6-3 and TRBJ1-4, with 9 bases aligning to TRBD1. The TCR originated in a man aged 18 to 29 with Graves' hyperthyroidism. Here the CDR3 reads CASSSRDRANEKLFF. The DNA for the CDR3 is TGTGCCAGCAGTTCGCGGGACAGGGCCAACGAAAAACTGTTTTTT.